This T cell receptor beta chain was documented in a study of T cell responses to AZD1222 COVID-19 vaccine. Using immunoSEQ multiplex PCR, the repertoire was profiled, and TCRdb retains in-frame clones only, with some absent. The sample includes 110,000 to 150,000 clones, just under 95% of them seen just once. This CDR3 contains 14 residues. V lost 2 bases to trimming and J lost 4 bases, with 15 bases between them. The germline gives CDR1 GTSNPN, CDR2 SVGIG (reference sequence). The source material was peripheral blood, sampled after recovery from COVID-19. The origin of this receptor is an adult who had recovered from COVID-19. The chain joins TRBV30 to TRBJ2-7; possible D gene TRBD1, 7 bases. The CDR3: CAWSPGQDYYEQYF. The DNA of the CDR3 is TGTGCCTGGAGTCCTGGACAGGACTATTACGAGCAGTACTTC. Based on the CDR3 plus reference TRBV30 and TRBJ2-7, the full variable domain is SQTIHQWPATLVQPVGSPLSLECTVEGTSNPNLYWYRQAAGRGLQLLFYSVGIGQISSEVPQNLSASRPQDRQFILSSKKLLLSDSGFYLCAWSPGQDYYEQYFGPGTRLTVT.